Listed here are 21 T cell receptor beta chains from one sample, sequenced in a study of Graves' ophthalmopathy and Graves' hyperthyroidism. Investigators amplified TCR beta CDR3 regions from RNA transcripts. HTBI-primed first-round RT-PCR preceded second-round multiplex PCR. In TCRdb, the multiplex PCR reads were re-called with MiXCR into one record per CDR3 protein. The data hold under 200,000 distinct CDR3 sequences, with roughly 37% observed a single time. The sequenced sample consisted of peripheral blood. Source of these receptors: a woman aged 40 to 50 with Graves' ophthalmopathy.

The DNA of the CDR3 is TGTGCCAGCAGTCCAAGTGGGTTGTACACTGAAGCTTTCTTT. It codes for CASSPSGLYTEAFF. J is TRBJ1-1 and V is TRBV12-3 or TRBV12-4; D gene unclear. This CDR3 is built from 14 residues. V was shortened by 5 bases and J by 3 bases, with 13 bases between the two germline ends.

At least ten counts were recorded for this clonotype. This rearrangement joins TRBV7-2 to TRBJ2-2; 9 nucleotides align to TRBD2. CDR1 is SGHTA and CDR2 is FQGNSA in the germline V gene. Losses at the gene ends were 3 bases for V and 1 base for J; bases not matched to a gene: 0. This CDR3 is built from 15 residues. This chain's CDR3 is CASSLTSGNTGELFF. DNA for the CDR3: TGTGCCAGCAGCTTGACTAGCGGGAACACCGGGGAGCTGTTTTTT. Full variable domain (remainder filled in from reference TRBV7-2 and TRBJ2-2): GAGVSQSPSNKVTEKGKDVELRCDPISGHTALYWYRQSLGQGLEFLIYFQGNSAPDKSGLPSDRFSAERTGGSVSTLTIQRTQQEDSAVYLCASSLTSGNTGELFFGEGSRLTVL.

V gene TRBV6-5 combines with J gene TRBJ1-2; a weak D match, TRBD1 (5 bases). The CDR3 length is 15 residues. Germline V gene sequence: CDR1 MNHEY, CDR2 SVGAGI. Trimming stripped 2 bases from V and 4 bases from J, with 14 bases between. CDR3 DNA: TGTGCCAGCAGTTACCAAACCGGGACGGCCTATGGCTACACCTTC. Translating it yields CASSYQTGTAYGYTF.

V is TRBV28 and J is TRBJ1-6; a possible D gene is TRBD1 (5 bases). The CDR3 spans 14 residues. V gave up 2 bases and J gave up 5 bases, with 7 bases separating them. CDR1 and CDR2 (germline): MDHEN, SYDVKM. The CDR3 DNA reads TGTGCCAGCAGTTTAAAAGGGGATAATTCACCCCTCCACTTT. It yields the protein CASSLKGDNSPLHF.

This sequence joins TRBV6-5 and TRBJ2-7; maybe TRBD1 (5 bases). Germline CDR1 and CDR2: MNHEY and SVGAGI. V lost 3 bases, J lost 4 bases, and 10 bases lay in between. CDR3 length: 13 amino acids. The chain's CDR3 is CASSYQGGYEQYF. The CDR3 bases are TGTGCCAGCAGTTATCAGGGCGGATACGAGCAGTACTTC.

This clonotype was counted ten times or more. The rearrangement links TRBV29-1 to TRBJ1-1; D remains ambiguous. This CDR3 region has 17 residues. The germline gives CDR1 SQVTM, CDR2 ANQGSEA. V lost 6 bases and J lost 0, with 23 bases in between. The CDR3 DNA is TGCAGCGTCCCCCGAGGCCTCGTTGGGGTCATGAACACTGAAGCTTTCTTT. Translating gives CSVPRGLVGVMNTEAFF.

This clonotype was recorded once. The V and J genes are TRBV12-3 or TRBV12-4 and TRBJ1-2; 8 bases line up with TRBD1. The CDR3 has 15 amino acids. V lost 4 bases to trimming and J lost 8 bases; unmatched junction nucleotides: 12. The CDR3 nucleotides are TGTGCCAGCAGTTCGCCCCTCAGGGGGCCGGGAGGCTACACCTTC. Encoded protein: CASSSPLRGPGGYTF.

Only a few counts were recorded for this clonotype. The chain couples TRBV6-5 to TRBJ1-2; 8 bases agree with TRBD1. Germline lookup yields CDR1 MNHEY and CDR2 SVGAGI. After removal of 2 bases from V and 6 bases from J, the junction contained 14 bases not matched to a gene. This CDR3 region has 17 residues. In DNA form, the CDR3 reads TGTGCCAGCAGTTACATGAGGACGGACAGGGTACGCCATGGCTACACCTTC. Amino acids: CASSYMRTDRVRHGYTF.

This chain connects TRBV7-3 to TRBJ2-5, with D uncertain. V was shortened by 5 bases and J by 7 bases, with 14 bases between the two germline ends. This CDR3 region has 13 residues. Per the germline V gene, CDR1 is SGHTA and CDR2 is FQGTGA. CDR3 region: CASSLRPAGTQYF. As DNA, the CDR3 is TGTGCCAGCAGCCTCCGCCCGGCAGGGACCCAGTACTTC.

V gene TRBV9 combines with J gene TRBJ2-3; possible D gene TRBD2, 5 bases. Germline V CDR1 and CDR2: SGDLS, YYNGEE. This CDR3 region has 15 residues. V lost 3 bases, J lost 1 base, and 12 bases lay in between. The CDR3 protein is CASSEWAGRTDTQYF. In nucleotides, the CDR3 is TGTGCCAGCAGCGAGTGGGCGGGCCGCACAGATACGCAGTATTTT. The full variable domain, its missing parts supplied by reference TRBV9 and TRBJ2-3, is DSGVTQTPKHLITATGQRVTLRCSPRSGDLSVYWYQQSLDQGLQFLIQYYNGEERAKGNILERFSAQQFPDLHSELNLSSLELGDSALYFCASSEWAGRTDTQYFGPGTRLTVL.

This chain links TRBV24-1 with TRBJ1-2, with no clear D. V dropped 5 bases and J dropped 6 bases, with 9 bases sitting between them. CDR1 is KGHDR, CDR2 SFDVKD, per germline. The CDR3 extends over 12 amino acids. DNA for the CDR3: TGTGCCACCAGTGTGCGCGGGGATGGCTACACCTTC. It translates to CATSVRGDGYTF.

This clonotype was counted many times. This chain connects TRBV2 to TRBJ1-2; the match to TRBD1 covers 8 bases. The CDR3 has 15 residues. With V trimmed by 9 bases and J by 7 bases, 16 bases remained unmatched. The germline V gene encodes CDR1 SNHLY and CDR2 FYNNEI. The CDR3 region is CASSKSTGVFGGYTF. In DNA, the CDR3 is TGTGCCAGTTCAAAGTCGACAGGGGTCTTCGGTGGCTACACCTTC.

This clonotype was picked up many times. At one of its ends the junction is not consistent with the germline gene, which may arise from a read error. V gene TRBV6-4 combines with J gene TRBJ1-2; 9 bases agree with TRBD1. This CDR3 comprises 14 residues. Germline loops: CDR1 MRHNA, CDR2 SNTAGT. CDR3 sequence (DNA): TGTGCCAGCAGCCGTGACAGGGGGATGTATGGCTGCACCTTC. Residues: CASSRDRGMYGCTF.

The chain has TRBV6-2 or TRBV6-3 and TRBJ2-2, with D perhaps TRBD1 (6 bases). Germline CDR1 reads MNHEY; CDR2 reads SVGEGT. Trimming left V 8 bases short and J 1 base short, with 14 bases between. CDR3 size: 15 residues. DNA of the CDR3: TGTGCCAGCGCCGGGACACCCTTGAACACCGGGGAGCTGTTTTTT. This encodes CASAGTPLNTGELFF.

V gene TRBV5-6 combines with J gene TRBJ2-7; D ambiguous. Trimming took 3 bases from V and 3 from J, leaving 19 bases between them. The CDR3 consists of 16 residues. The germline V gene encodes CDR1 SGHDT and CDR2 YYEEEE. The CDR3 is CASSSPLVGRFYEQYF. The CDR3 DNA sequence: TGTGCCAGCAGCTCCCCTCTGGTGGGCCGTTTCTACGAGCAGTACTTC. Based on the CDR3 plus reference TRBV5-6 and TRBJ2-7, the full variable domain is DAGVTQSPTHLIKTRGQQVTLRCSPKSGHDTVSWYQQALGQGPQFIFQYYEEEERQRGNFPDRFSGHQFPNYSSELNVNALLLGDSALYLCASSSPLVGRFYEQYFGPGTRLTVT.

This clonotype was observed at least ten times. The chain couples TRBV18 to TRBJ2-5; TRBD2 matches 13 bases. The germline V gene has CDR1 KGHSH and CDR2 LQKENI. The trim removed 3 bases at V and 2 bases at J, leaving 12 bases unmatched. The CDR3 contains 19 residues. The CDR3: CASSPKSSGLAGVQETQYF. CDR3 DNA sequence: TGTGCCAGCTCACCTAAGAGCTCCGGACTAGCGGGGGTTCAAGAGACCCAGTACTTC.

This clonotype occurred many times. The genes are TRBV7-2 and TRBJ1-6; unclear D gene. The CDR3 spans 13 residues. V lost 1 base and J lost 10, with 8 bases in between. The germline CDR1 and CDR2 sequences are SGHTA and FQGNSA. The CDR3 reads CASSLGSGSPLHF. Here the CDR3 DNA reads TGTGCCAGCAGCTTAGGCAGTGGATCACCCCTCCACTTT. Full variable domain (remainder filled in from reference TRBV7-2 and TRBJ1-6): GAGVSQSPSNKVTEKGKDVELRCDPISGHTALYWYRQSLGQGLEFLIYFQGNSAPDKSGLPSDRFSAERTGGSVSTLTIQRTQQEDSAVYLCASSLGSGSPLHFGNGTRLTVT.

This clonotype came up many times. V usage is TRBV28 and J usage is TRBJ1-1, with a tentative D call TRBD1 (5 bases). The CDR3 sequence is 15 residues long. V was pared by 7 bases and J by 3 bases, with 18 bases between. From germline, CDR1 is MDHEN and CDR2 SYDVKM. The CDR3 DNA sequence: TGTGCCAGCACCCCCCGAGCAGGGTTGTACACTGAAGCTTTCTTT. Translated: CASTPRAGLYTEAFF.

The V and J genes are TRBV12-3 or TRBV12-4 and TRBJ2-7; D unresolved. V was shortened by 6 bases and J by 2 bases, with 11 bases between the two germline ends. This CDR3 has 13 amino acids. The CDR3 DNA sequence: TGTGCCAGCAGCCAGGAGCAAGCCTACGAGCAGTACTTC. Translated, it gives CASSQEQAYEQYF.

This clonotype was seen repeatedly, ten times or more. This chain connects TRBV6-5 to TRBJ1-2, with a tentative D call TRBD1 (6 bases). V was trimmed by 5 bases and J by 5 bases, leaving 12 bases between them. CDR3 length equals 13 residues. CDR1 is MNHEY and CDR2 is SVGAGI in the germline V gene. CDR3 sequence: CASSIGGRYGYTF. In nucleotides, the CDR3 is TGTGCCAGCAGTATCGGGGGGCGTTATGGCTACACCTTC.

This clonotype was found many times. V usage is TRBV9 and J usage is TRBJ1-2; D gene ambiguous. Germline CDR1 is SGDLS and CDR2 is YYNGEE. CDR3 length equals 15 residues. Trimming took off 0 bases at V and 4 bases at J, with 13 bases between the two ends. The CDR3: CASSVGPGSGYGYTF. The CDR3 DNA sequence: TGTGCCAGCAGCGTAGGCCCGGGGTCGGGCTATGGCTACACCTTC.